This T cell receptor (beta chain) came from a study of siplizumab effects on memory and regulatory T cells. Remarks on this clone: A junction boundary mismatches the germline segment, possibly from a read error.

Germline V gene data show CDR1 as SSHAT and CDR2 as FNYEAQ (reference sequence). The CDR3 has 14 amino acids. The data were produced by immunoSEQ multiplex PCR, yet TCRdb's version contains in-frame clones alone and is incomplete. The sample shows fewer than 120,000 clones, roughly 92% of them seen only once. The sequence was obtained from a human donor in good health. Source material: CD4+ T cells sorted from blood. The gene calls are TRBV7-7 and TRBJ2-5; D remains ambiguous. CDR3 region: CASSLERKSETQYF. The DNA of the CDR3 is TGTGCTAGCAGCTTAGAAAGGAAATCAGAGACCCAGTACTTC.